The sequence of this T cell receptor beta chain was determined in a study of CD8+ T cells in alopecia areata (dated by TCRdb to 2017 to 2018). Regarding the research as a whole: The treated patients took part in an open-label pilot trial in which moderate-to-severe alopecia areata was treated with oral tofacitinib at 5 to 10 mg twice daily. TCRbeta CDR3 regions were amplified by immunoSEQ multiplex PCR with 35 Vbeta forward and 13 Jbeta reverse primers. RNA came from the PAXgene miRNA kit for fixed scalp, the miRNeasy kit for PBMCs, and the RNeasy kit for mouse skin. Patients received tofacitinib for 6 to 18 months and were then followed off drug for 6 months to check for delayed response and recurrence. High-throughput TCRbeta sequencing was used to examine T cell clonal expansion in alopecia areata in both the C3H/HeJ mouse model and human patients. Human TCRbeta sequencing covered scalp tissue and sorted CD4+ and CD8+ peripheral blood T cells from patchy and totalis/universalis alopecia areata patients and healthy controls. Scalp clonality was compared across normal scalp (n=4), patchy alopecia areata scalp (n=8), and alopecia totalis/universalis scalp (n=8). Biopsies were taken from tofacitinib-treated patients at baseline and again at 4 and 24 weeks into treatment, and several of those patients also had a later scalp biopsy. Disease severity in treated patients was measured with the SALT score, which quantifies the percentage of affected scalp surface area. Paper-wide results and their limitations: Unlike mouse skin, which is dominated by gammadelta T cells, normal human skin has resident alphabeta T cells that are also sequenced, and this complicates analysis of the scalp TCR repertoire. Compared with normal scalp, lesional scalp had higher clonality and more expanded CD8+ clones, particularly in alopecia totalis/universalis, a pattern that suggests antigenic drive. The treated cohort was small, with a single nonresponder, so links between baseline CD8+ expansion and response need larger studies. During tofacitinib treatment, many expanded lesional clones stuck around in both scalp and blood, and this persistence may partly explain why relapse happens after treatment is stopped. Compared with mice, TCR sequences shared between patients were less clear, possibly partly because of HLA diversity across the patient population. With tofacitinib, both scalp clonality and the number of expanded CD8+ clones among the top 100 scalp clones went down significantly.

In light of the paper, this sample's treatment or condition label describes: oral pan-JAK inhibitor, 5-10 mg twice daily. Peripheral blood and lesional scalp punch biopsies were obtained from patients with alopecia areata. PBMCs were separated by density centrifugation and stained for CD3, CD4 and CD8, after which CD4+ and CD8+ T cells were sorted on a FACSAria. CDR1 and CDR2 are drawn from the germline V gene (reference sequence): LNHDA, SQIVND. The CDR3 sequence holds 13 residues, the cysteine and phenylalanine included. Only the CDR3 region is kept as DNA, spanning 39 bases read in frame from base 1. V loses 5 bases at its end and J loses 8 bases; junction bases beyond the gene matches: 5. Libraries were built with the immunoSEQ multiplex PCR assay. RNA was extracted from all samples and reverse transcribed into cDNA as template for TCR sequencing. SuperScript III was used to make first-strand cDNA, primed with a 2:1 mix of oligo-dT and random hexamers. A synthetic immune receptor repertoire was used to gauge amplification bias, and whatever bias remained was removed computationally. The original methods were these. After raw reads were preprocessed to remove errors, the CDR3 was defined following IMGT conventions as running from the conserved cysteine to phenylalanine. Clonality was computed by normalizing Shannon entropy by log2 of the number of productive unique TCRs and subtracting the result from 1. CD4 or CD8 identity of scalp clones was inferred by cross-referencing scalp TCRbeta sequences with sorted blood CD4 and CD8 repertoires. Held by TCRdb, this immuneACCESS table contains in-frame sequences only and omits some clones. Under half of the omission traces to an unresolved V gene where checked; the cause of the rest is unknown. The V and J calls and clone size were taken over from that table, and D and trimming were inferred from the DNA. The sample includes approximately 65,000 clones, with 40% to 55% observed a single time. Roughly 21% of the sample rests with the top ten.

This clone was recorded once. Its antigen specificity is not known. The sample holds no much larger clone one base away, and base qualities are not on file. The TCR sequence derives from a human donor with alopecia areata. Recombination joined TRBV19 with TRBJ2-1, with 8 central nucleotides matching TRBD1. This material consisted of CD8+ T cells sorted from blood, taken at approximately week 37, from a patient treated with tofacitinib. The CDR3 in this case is CASSWTGPDEQFF. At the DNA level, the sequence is TGTGCCAGTAGTTGGACAGGGCCGGATGAGCAGTTCTTC.